The 27 T cell receptor beta chains listed next were all sequenced from one sample in a study of blood T cell repertoires in COVID-19. Assay used: immunoSEQ multiplex PCR; TCRdb lists only in-frame clones, some missing. This table has around 320,000 clones, 89% appearing once. The sample taken for sequencing was PBMCs or T cells enriched from blood (not recorded which). Every receptor here comes from a woman in her 50s who had been exposed to COVID-19.

The chain uses TRBV5-3 and TRBJ1-2; 9 bases are shared with TRBD1. TRBV5-3 is identified as an open reading frame with a role that is uncertain. With 5 bases clipped from V and 8 bases from J, the junction kept 7 bases outside the gene matches. The CDR3 has 13 amino acids. The CDR3 DNA reads TGTGCCAGAAGGACACGGACAGGGGCCGGCTACACCTTC. Amino acid sequence: CARRTRTGAGYTF.

The V and J genes are TRBV18 and TRBJ2-3; the match to TRBD2 covers 12 bases. This CDR3 has 20 residues. Germline CDR1 and CDR2: KGHSH and LQKENI. After removal of 2 bases from V and 0 bases from J, the junction contained 12 bases not matched to a gene. The CDR3 DNA reads as TGTGCCAGCTCACCAGCGACTAGCGGGGGCCCCTCTGCTAGCACAGATACGCAGTATTTT. It translates to CASSPATSGGPSASTDTQYF.

CDR3 nucleotides: TGTGCCAGCAGCCCTTTGACAGGGTCCTATGGCTACACCTTC. It translates to CASSPLTGSYGYTF. The chain combines TRBV3-1 (or the pseudogene TRBV3-2) with TRBJ1-2; TRBD1 agrees at 7 bases. Germline values: CDR1 LGHDT, CDR2 YNNKEL (reference sequence). This CDR3 contains 14 residues. The V segment lost 4 bases and the J segment 4 bases; nucleotides outside the gene matches: 6.

The V gene is TRBV5-1, the J gene TRBJ2-5, with 11 bases identical to TRBD2. The V segment lost 6 bases and the J segment 5 bases; nucleotides outside the gene matches: 12. CDR3 length: 16 residues. Per the germline V gene, CDR1 is SGHRS and CDR2 is YFSETQ. This CDR3 reads CASISTSGALGETQYF. The CDR3 DNA reads as TGCGCCAGCATATCGACTAGCGGGGCCTTGGGGGAGACCCAGTACTTC.

The rearrangement uses TRBV6-6 and TRBJ2-5; TRBD1 agrees at 10 bases. Germline CDR1 MNHNY, CDR2 SVGAGI (reference sequence). J lost 4 bases, V lost 5 bases, and 13 bases had no gene match. CDR3 size: 17 residues. The DNA of the CDR3 is TGTGCCAGCAGTCTCAGACAGGGGGCGCGTTTACCAGAGACCCAGTACTTC. It yields the protein CASSLRQGARLPETQYF.

This CDR3 reads CAISESPGEGEQYF. For the CDR3, the DNA is TGTGCCATCAGTGAGTCGCCGGGGGAGGGCGAGCAGTACTTC. The chain has TRBV10-3 and TRBJ2-7; 7 positions match TRBD2. The CDR3 contains 14 residues. From germline, CDR1 is ENHRY and CDR2 SYGVKD. Losses at the gene ends were 0 bases for V and 6 bases for J; bases not matched to a gene: 5.

This chain uses TRBV2 with TRBJ1-3, with D perhaps matching TRBD1 (5 bases). The germline gives CDR1 SNHLY, CDR2 FYNNEI. The length of the CDR3 is 13 residues. The V and J ends lost 8 bases and 2 bases respectively, with 10 bases between them. CDR3 DNA sequence: TGTGCCAGCGTCTGGGGGGCTGGAAACACCATATATTTT. It is translated as CASVWGAGNTIYF.

V gene TRBV27 combines with J gene TRBJ1-2; the match to TRBD1 covers 9 bases. The germline CDR1 and CDR2 sequences are MNHEY and SMNVEV (reference sequence). The V segment lost 5 bases and the J segment 5 bases; nucleotides outside the gene matches: 9. This CDR3 contains 15 residues. CDR3 in amino acids: CASSPGQGIPYGYTF. The DNA of the CDR3 is TGTGCCAGCAGTCCAGGACAGGGGATCCCTTATGGCTACACCTTC.

V gene TRBV10-3 combines with J gene TRBJ1-2, with 7 bases fitting TRBD1. The CDR3 is 16 residues long. V was pared by 1 base and J by 5 bases, with 10 bases of the junction left unmatched. Germline V lookup: CDR1 ENHRY, CDR2 SYGVKD. This CDR3 reads CAISEYTGVREYGYTF. CDR3 bases: TGTGCCATCAGTGAGTACACAGGGGTCCGGGAGTATGGCTACACCTTC.

The chain combines TRBV28 with TRBJ1-1; 10 positions match TRBD1. The CDR3 loop spans 12 amino acids. The germline V gene encodes CDR1 MDHEN and CDR2 SYDVKM. CDR3 in DNA: TGTAGCACCGGGGACAGGGGCACTGAAGCTTTCTTT. It translates to CSTGDRGTEAFF.

The gene calls are TRBV27 and TRBJ1-1, with no clear D. V gave up 1 base and J gave up 0 bases, with 6 bases separating them. Germline lookup yields CDR1 MNHEY and CDR2 SMNVEV (reference sequence). CDR3 length: 14 amino acids. The CDR3 nucleotides read TGTGCCAGCAGTTTATTGGGCTTGAACACTGAAGCTTTCTTT. Its translation is CASSLLGLNTEAFF.

The chain has TRBV11-2 and TRBJ1-2, with a tentative D call TRBD1 (5 bases). CDR1 and CDR2 from the germline V gene are SGHAT and FQNNGV. The germline V and J ends were trimmed by 1 base and 7 bases, with 13 bases remaining between them. CDR3 length equals 14 residues. CDR3 bases: TGTGCCAGCAGCTTAGGGCAGGGTATACGTGGCTACACCTTC. It is translated as CASSLGQGIRGYTF.

V usage is TRBV5-1 and J usage is TRBJ2-5; D may be TRBD1 (6 bases). This CDR3 comprises 14 residues. Germline values: CDR1 SGHRS, CDR2 YFSETQ. Trimming removed 2 bases at V and 0 bases at J, with 8 bases between. The CDR3 loop reads CASSFGQYQETQYF. CDR3 sequence (DNA): TGCGCCAGCAGCTTTGGACAGTACCAAGAGACCCAGTACTTC.

The chain uses TRBV6-4 and TRBJ2-2; 7 nucleotides match TRBD2. Losses at the gene ends were 6 bases for V and 6 bases for J; bases not matched to a gene: 7. The CDR3 totals 14 residues. CDR1 is MRHNA and CDR2 is SNTAGT in the germline V gene. The CDR3 DNA reads as TGTGCCAGCAGATCCGGGGGGACGGCCGGGGAGCTGTTTTTT. Translating it yields CASRSGGTAGELFF.

The chain recombines TRBV5-6 with TRBJ1-4; tentative D call: TRBD1 (5 bases). Germline lookup yields CDR1 SGHDT and CDR2 YYEEEE. V dropped 4 bases and J dropped 8 bases, with 21 bases sitting between them. The length of the CDR3 is 16 residues. This CDR3 is CASSAQTRDFGEKLFF. CDR3 DNA: TGTGCCAGCAGCGCACAGACCCGGGACTTCGGAGAAAAACTGTTTTTT.

V usage is TRBV5-5 and J usage is TRBJ2-1, with 8 bases lining up with TRBD2. This CDR3 is built from 16 residues. The trim removed 4 bases at V and 8 bases at J, leaving 14 bases unmatched. The germline CDR1 and CDR2 sequences are SGHKS and YYEKEE (reference sequence). The CDR3 reads CASSLHSGAPPDEQFF. The CDR3 DNA reads as TGTGCCAGCAGCCTCCATAGCGGGGCCCCCCCCGATGAGCAGTTCTTC.

The table lists this clone with a count of one. The genes are TRBV11-1 and TRBJ2-2; D is unclear. This CDR3 has 14 residues. Trimming stripped 7 bases from V and 1 base from J, with 10 bases between. The germline CDR1 and CDR2 sequences are SGHAT and FQDESV (reference sequence). CDR3 nucleotides: TGTGCCAGCACCGTCAACTGGAACACCGGGGAGCTGTTTTTT. This translates into CASTVNWNTGELFF.

The V and J genes are TRBV2 and TRBJ2-7; 9 bases agree with TRBD1. Germline CDR1 and CDR2: SNHLY and FYNNEI. There are 15 residues in the CDR3. V lost 2 bases and J lost 2; bases outside the gene matches: 4. Here the CDR3 reads CASSEWGQGAYEQYF. DNA of the CDR3: TGTGCCAGCAGTGAATGGGGACAGGGAGCCTACGAGCAGTACTTC.

The V and J genes are TRBV5-6 and TRBJ1-2; unclear D gene. This CDR3 region has 14 residues. V lost 4 bases and J 8 bases, leaving 18 bases between the germline ends. The germline V gene encodes CDR1 SGHDT and CDR2 YYEEEE. The chain's CDR3 is CASSAVRIAQGYTF. The CDR3, as DNA: TGTGCCAGCAGCGCGGTCCGTATTGCACAAGGCTACACCTTC.

This clone appeared a few times. V is TRBV4-2 and J is TRBJ2-2; D possibly corresponds to TRBD2 (7 bases). Between the trimmed V and J ends, which lost 4 bases and 5 bases, there was a span of 14 bases. In germline, CDR1 is LGHNA, CDR2 YNFKEQ. The CDR3 is 15 residues long. The DNA of the CDR3 is TGTGCCAGCAGCCGCATGGGGGGGCGAACCGGGGAGCTGTTTTTT. Its translation: CASSRMGGRTGELFF.

This clone was seen only once. At one boundary the junction diverges from the germline segment, which might be a read error. This CDR3 reads CASSSIPLGTGGTEAFF. CDR3 coding DNA: TGTGCTAGCAGCTCTATTCCGCTTGGGACAGGGGGCACTGAAGCTTTCTTT. The genes are TRBV7-7 and TRBJ1-1, with 11 bases matching TRBD1. The CDR3 is 17 residues long. CDR1 is SSHAT and CDR2 is FNYEAQ in the germline V gene (reference sequence).

The chain is built from TRBV30 and TRBJ1-1, with unresolved D. Trimming cost V 0 bases and J 3 bases, with 11 bases left between them. This CDR3 contains 14 residues. The germline gives CDR1 GTSNPN, CDR2 SVGIG (reference sequence). CDR3 amino acids: CAWSVLGWDTEAFF. In nucleotides, the CDR3 is TGTGCCTGGAGTGTACTGGGCTGGGACACTGAAGCTTTCTTT.

J is TRBJ2-3 and V is TRBV5-1; D may be TRBD1 (6 bases). The germline V gene has CDR1 SGHRS and CDR2 YFSETQ. Trimming removed 1 base at V and 3 bases at J, with 12 bases between. CDR3 size: 15 residues. DNA for the CDR3: TGCGCCAGCAGCTTGCTGGCACAGGGTACAGATACGCAGTATTTT. Its translation is CASSLLAQGTDTQYF.

The chain carries TRBV4-2 and TRBJ2-5, with D unclear. This CDR3 spans 12 amino acids. The germline CDR1 and CDR2 sequences are LGHNA and YNFKEQ. V was clipped by 3 bases and J by 5 bases, with 7 bases between them. The CDR3 protein is CASSQVSETQYF. In DNA form, the CDR3 reads TGTGCCAGCAGCCAGGTTAGCGAGACCCAGTACTTC.

The genes are TRBV7-6 and TRBJ2-1, with a weak D call TRBD2 (6 bases). Trimming left V 2 bases short and J 9 bases short, with 11 bases between. The CDR3 sequence is 13 residues long. Germline V gene data show CDR1 as SGHVS and CDR2 as FNYEAQ. Written as DNA, the CDR3 is TGTGCCAGCAGCTTACAAGGGCGGGGTGAGCAGTTCTTC. Encoded protein: CASSLQGRGEQFF.

The chain joins TRBV7-8 to TRBJ2-1; 13 bases match TRBD2. Germline V CDR1 and CDR2: SGHVS, FQNEAQ. Losses at the gene ends were 2 bases for V and 9 bases for J; bases not matched to a gene: 10. The CDR3 extends over 17 amino acids. The CDR3 spells CASSLPGTSGATVEQFF. Written as DNA, the CDR3 is TGTGCCAGCAGCTTACCCGGGACTAGCGGGGCCACTGTTGAGCAGTTCTTC.

The CDR3 protein is CASSQWAGQYNEQFF. For the CDR3, the DNA is TGCGCCAGCAGCCAATGGGCGGGGCAATACAATGAGCAGTTCTTC. The chain has TRBV4-1 and TRBJ2-1; D is possibly TRBD2 (6 bases). Germline assignment: CDR1 MGHRA and CDR2 YSYEKL. The CDR3 has 15 amino acids. Between the trimmed V and J ends, which lost 2 bases and 4 bases, there was a span of 12 bases.